Following are 15 T cell receptor beta chains from one sample sequenced in a study of shared clonotypes between healthy human individuals. Method: immunoSEQ multiplex PCR; TCRdb's copy keeps in-frame clones and lacks some. The data contain roughly 1 million clones, 70% to 80% of them seen just once; the ten biggest clones take up over 1.3%. Sequenced: memory CD4+ T cells sorted from blood. Subset noted: CD45RA-negative fraction. The receptors shown here come from a man between 18 and 29 years old in good health.

The rearrangement links TRBV5-6 to TRBJ2-2; 8 bases are shared with TRBD1. Germline V gives CDR1 SGHDT, CDR2 YYEEEE. This CDR3 is built from 14 residues. The junction had 3 bases not matched to a gene; V was cut back by 4 bases and J by 4 bases. The CDR3 bases are TGTGCCAGCAGCGCAGGGGGCTTCACCGGGGAGCTGTTTTTT. Protein: CASSAGGFTGELFF.

The chain is built from TRBV7-9 and TRBJ1-6, with TRBD1 as a possible D gene (6 bases). The V gene's germline CDR1 is SEHNR and CDR2 FQNEAQ (reference sequence). Deletions cut 5 bases from V and 7 bases from J, with 15 bases between. This CDR3 comprises 15 residues. The CDR3: CASSGDWTENSPLHF. CDR3 coding DNA: TGTGCCAGCAGCGGAGATTGGACAGAAAATTCACCCCTCCACTTT.

J is TRBJ2-2 and V is TRBV5-4, with 12 positions matching TRBD2. CDR3 length: 16 amino acids. In germline, CDR1 is SGHNT, CDR2 YYREEE (reference sequence). Germline trimming cut 4 bases from V and 4 bases from J; bases unmatched to any gene: 5. The CDR3 here is CASSTTGLAGTGELFF. Written as DNA, the CDR3 is TGTGCCAGCAGCACAACGGGACTAGCGGGCACCGGGGAGCTGTTTTTT.

This clone appeared a single time. The V gene is TRBV4-1, the J gene TRBJ2-7; 8 bases line up with TRBD2. The germline V gene encodes CDR1 MGHRA and CDR2 YSYEKL. V shed 0 bases, J shed 6 bases, and the junction held 4 bases outside the gene matches. The CDR3 is 14 residues long. DNA of the CDR3: TGCGCCAGCAGCCAAGATGAACTAGCGGTCGAGCAGTACTTC. The encoded protein is CASSQDELAVEQYF.

The rearrangement uses TRBV4-3 and TRBJ2-7; D gene ambiguous. The CDR3 sequence is 14 residues long. The germline CDR1 and CDR2 sequences are LGHNA and YSLEER. V gave up 1 base and J gave up 2 bases, with 9 bases separating them. The CDR3 sequence is CASSQVTGPYEQYF. The CDR3 region has the DNA TGCGCCAGCAGCCAAGTAACTGGACCCTACGAGCAGTACTTC.

Points on this clone: At one end, the junction sequence differs from germline, possibly due to a read error. CDR3 nucleotide sequence: TGTGCCAGCAGGTTAGGGGTTTTCAAGGACCAAGAGACCCAGTACTTC. It translates to CASRLGVFKDQETQYF. The chain has TRBV7-8 and TRBJ2-5, with D perhaps matching TRBD1 (5 bases). CDR3 length equals 16 residues. Per the germline V gene, CDR1 is SGHVS and CDR2 is FQNEAQ.

This rearrangement joins TRBV4-3 to TRBJ2-2; 7 nucleotides match TRBD1. This CDR3 is 14 amino acids long. V dropped 4 bases and J dropped 6; count of bases not matched to a gene: 5. The germline gives CDR1 LGHNA, CDR2 YSLEER. The CDR3 loop is CASSLGQVSGELFF. The CDR3 DNA sequence: TGCGCCAGCAGCCTAGGACAGGTCTCCGGGGAGCTGTTTTTT.

This clone was detected a few times. This chain joins TRBV18 and TRBJ2-6, with D unresolved. In germline, CDR1 is KGHSH, CDR2 LQKENI. V was cut by 6 bases and J by 0 bases, with 9 bases left in between. The CDR3 is 15 residues long. CDR3 in amino acids: CASSGGISGANVLTF. As DNA, the CDR3 is TGTGCCAGCTCGGGTGGAATCTCTGGGGCCAACGTCCTGACTTTC.

J is TRBJ2-5 and V is TRBV18; perhaps D is TRBD1 or TRBD2 (6 bases each). Trimming cost V 1 base and J 2 bases, with 11 bases left between them. Germline CDR1 is KGHSH and CDR2 is LQKENI. There are 15 residues in the CDR3. The CDR3 DNA sequence: TGTGCCAGCTCACCACGGGGGGCTGGACAAGAGACCCAGTACTTC. Its protein is CASSPRGAGQETQYF.

This chain joins TRBV7-9 and TRBJ1-5; D call uncertain. The CDR3 consists of 14 residues. V lost 1 base and J lost 9, with 13 bases in between. The germline gives CDR1 SEHNR, CDR2 FQNEAQ (reference sequence). CDR3 sequence (DNA): TGTGCCAGCAGCTTAGGATACCCGGGAGCGCCCCAGCATTTT. This gives the protein CASSLGYPGAPQHF.

The CDR3 reads CATSREWGYNEQFF. CDR3 in DNA: TGTGCCACCAGCAGAGAATGGGGTTACAATGAGCAGTTCTTC. This chain connects TRBV15 to TRBJ2-1; no clear D. Germline V CDR1 and CDR2: LNHNV, YYDKDF (reference sequence). Trimming cost V 0 bases and J 4 bases, with 7 bases left between them. The CDR3 extends over 14 amino acids.

V and J are TRBV10-1 and TRBJ2-7, with D perhaps assigned TRBD1 or TRBD2 (5 bases each). This CDR3 has 13 amino acids. Germline V gene data show CDR1 as WNHNN and CDR2 as SYGVQD (reference sequence). The V and J ends lost 3 bases and 7 bases respectively, with 13 bases between them. The DNA for the CDR3 is TGCGCCAGCAGTGAACAGTGGGGGTCTGAGCAGTACTTC. Encoded protein: CASSEQWGSEQYF.

This clone was observed a handful of times. V and J are TRBV5-1 and TRBJ2-6; D is uncertain. The germline CDR1 and CDR2 sequences are SGHRS and YFSETQ. The length of the CDR3 is 12 residues. Trimming pared 3 bases from V and 2 bases from J, leaving 0 bases between. In DNA form, the CDR3 reads TGCGCCAGCAGCTCTGGGGCCAACGTCCTGACTTTC. It is translated as CASSSGANVLTF.

The chain links TRBV7-9 to TRBJ2-7; D may match TRBD1 or TRBD2 (5 bases each). The last part of the DNA fits TRBJ2-5 better; the J call may be wrong. Germline values: CDR1 SEHNR, CDR2 FQNEAQ (reference sequence). The CDR3 sequence is 14 residues long. In DNA form, the CDR3 reads TGTGCCAGCAGCTTCTTATCAGGGACCGAGACCCAGTACTTC. Translation gives CASSFLSGTETQYF.

This clone was counted once. The gene calls are TRBV6-5 and TRBJ2-7, with 7 positions matching TRBD1. The length of the CDR3 is 13 residues. CDR1 and CDR2 from the germline V gene are MNHEY and SVGAGI. Unmatched junction bases numbered 4, after V lost 6 bases and J lost 2 bases. The CDR3 sequence: CASSLGTAYEQYF. CDR3 nucleotide sequence: TGTGCCAGCAGCCTCGGGACAGCCTACGAGCAGTACTTC.